This is a list of T cell receptor beta chains from one sample in a study of blood T cell repertoires in COVID-19. Repertoires were generated with immunoSEQ multiplex PCR, while TCRdb's copy carries only in-frame clones and drops some. The repertoire holds some 70,000 clones, more than 70% seen once, with approximately 6.6% in the top ten. The sample taken for sequencing was peripheral blood. All receptors derive from a man aged 45-65 years with active COVID-19. Both conserved end residues are part of each CDR3. Fields, in order: clone size, D gene, V gene, J gene, CDR3 protein, CDR3 DNA. A D gene is named only where the DNA matches it firmly. Clone size, where shown, is once, few, many, or a class for clones that have expanded.

>.|TRBD1|TRBV5-1|TRBJ1-1
CASSAGQGALEAFF
TGCGCCAGCAGCGCGGGACAGGGGGCTCTGGAAGCTTTCTTT
>.|TRBD2|TRBV19|TRBJ2-3
CASTDGASGVPSTDTQYF
TGTGCCAGTACCGACGGGGCTAGCGGGGTCCCTAGCACAGATACGCAGTATTTT
>.|TRBD1|TRBV3-1/TRBV3-2|TRBJ1-6
CASSQTGQGGSPLHF
TGTGCCAGCAGCCAAACGGGACAGGGGGGATCACCCCTCCACTTT
>.|TRBD2|TRBV10-2|TRBJ2-4
CASSEAGTSIKNIQYF
TGCGCCAGCAGTGAAGCCGGGACTAGTATCAAAAACATTCAGTACTTC
>.|TRBD1|TRBV6-2/TRBV6-3|TRBJ2-1
CASSYRLAPTPDRASNNEQFF
TGTGCCAGCAGTTACCGACTCGCGCCCACCCCGGACAGGGCGTCGAACAATGAGCAGTTCTTC
>.|TRBD1|TRBV4-1|TRBJ1-2
CASSPDRVSPGYTF
TGCGCCAGCAGCCCTGACAGGGTAAGCCCCGGCTACACCTTC
>.|.|TRBV9|TRBJ2-3
CASSAGGGRESDTQYF
TGTGCCAGCAGCGCAGGGGGCGGGAGGGAATCAGATACGCAGTATTTT
>.|TRBD1|TRBV7-9|TRBJ1-4
CASGLRGYEKLFF
TGTGCCAGTGGACTCAGGGGGTATGAAAAACTGTTTTTT
>.|.|TRBV19|TRBJ2-3
CASSMSAVRDTQYF
TGTGCCAGTAGTATGAGCGCGGTGAGAGATACGCAGTATTTT
>.|.|TRBV30|TRBJ1-5
CAWSLRGVQPQHF
TGTGCCTGGAGCTTACGGGGTGTTCAGCCCCAGCATTTT
>.|.|TRBV19|TRBJ1-6
CASRQQARLNSPLHF
TGTGCCAGTAGACAGCAAGCCCGTCTGAATTCACCCCTCCACTTT
>.|TRBD1|TRBV23-1|TRBJ1-4
CASSQPGQGNEKLFF
TGCGCCAGCAGTCAACCGGGACAGGGGAATGAAAAACTGTTTTTT
>.|TRBD2|TRBV4-1|TRBJ2-5
CASSQGVAGAQETQYF
TGCGCCAGCAGCCAGGGGGTAGCGGGGGCACAAGAGACCCAGTACTTC
>.|.|TRBV19|TRBJ1-5
CASSIQGWNQPQHF
TGTGCCAGTAGTATACAGGGGTGGAATCAGCCCCAGCATTTT
>.|TRBD2|TRBV5-1|TRBJ2-4
CASSSLAGGPGAKNIQYF
TGCGCCAGCAGCTCTCTAGCGGGGGGGCCGGGGGCCAAAAACATTCAGTACTTC
>once|.|TRBV19|TRBJ2-3
CASKDSAGIDTQYF
TGTGCCAGTAAAGATAGCGCGGGAATAGATACGCAGTATTTT
>once|TRBD1|TRBV6-2/TRBV6-3|TRBJ1-5
CASSYSGQGMDGNQPQHF
TGTGCCAGCAGTTATTCCGGACAGGGGATGGATGGCAATCAGCCCCAGCATTTT
>.|TRBD1|TRBV29-1|TRBJ1-2
CSVAPGTGGYYGYTF
TGCAGCGTTGCCCCCGGGACAGGGGGCTACTATGGCTACACCTTC
>.|TRBD1|TRBV14|TRBJ1-1
CASSQVISPGQALRAFF
TGTGCCAGCAGCCAAGTCATAAGCCCGGGACAGGCCCTAAGAGCTTTCTTT
>.|TRBD2|TRBV6-6|TRBJ2-1
CASGGLAGKEEQFF
TGTGCCAGTGGGGGACTAGCGGGGAAGGAGGAGCAGTTCTTC
>once|.|TRBV2|TRBJ1-6
CASSETTGRNSPLHF
TGTGCCAGCAGTGAAACTACAGGACGGAATTCACCCCTCCACTTT
>.|.|TRBV6-5|TRBJ2-1
CASSYVGASYNEQFF
TGTGCCAGCAGTTACGTGGGGGCATCCTACAATGAGCAGTTCTTC
>.|TRBD1|TRBV7-9|TRBJ2-2
CASSSGTANTGELFF
TGTGCCAGCAGCTCCGGGACAGCAAACACCGGGGAGCTGTTTTTT
>.|.|TRBV19|TRBJ2-5
CASSPIGETQYF
TGTGCCAGTAGTCCTATCGGGGAGACCCAGTACTTC
>.|.|TRBV2|TRBJ1-5
CASRAGISNQPQHF
TGTGCCAGCAGAGCAGGGATAAGCAATCAGCCCCAGCATTTT
>.|.|TRBV5-1|TRBJ2-3
CASSLGAVSTDTQYF
TGCGCCAGCAGCTTGGGGGCAGTCAGCACAGATACGCAGTATTTT
>.|TRBD2|TRBV7-2|TRBJ2-1
CASSLVSLAGDNEQFF
TGTGCCAGCAGCTTAGTCAGCCTAGCGGGAGACAATGAGCAGTTCTTC
>.|TRBD2|TRBV4-2|TRBJ2-7
CASSQEEAGGREQYF
TGTGCCAGCAGCCAAGAGGAGGCGGGGGGCCGCGAGCAGTACTTC
>.|TRBD1|TRBV9|TRBJ1-6
CASSAGQGVYYSPLHF
TGTGCCAGCAGCGCTGGACAGGGGGTTTACTATTCACCCCTCCACTTT
>.|.|TRBV11-3|TRBJ2-6
CASSLRWRDLSGANVLTF
TGTGCCAGCAGCTTACGGTGGCGGGACCTCTCTGGGGCCAACGTCCTGACTTTC
>.|TRBD2|TRBV24-1|TRBJ2-1
CATSGGTSGRVRSDEQFF
TGTGCCACCAGTGGGGGGACTAGCGGGAGAGTTCGGAGCGATGAGCAGTTCTTC
>medium-sized|TRBD1|TRBV2|TRBJ1-6
CASSGQGGSRGNSPLHF
TGTGCCAGCAGTGGACAGGGGGGTTCTAGAGGGAATTCACCCCTCCACTTT
>.|.|TRBV21-1|TRBJ2-4
CASSKAYGNRGRDIQYF
TGTGCCAGCAGCAAAGCTTACGGGAACAGGGGCAGAGACATTCAGTACTTC
>.|TRBD1|TRBV4-1|TRBJ1-4
CASSQSGTATNEKLFF
TGCGCCAGCAGCCAGTCTGGGACAGCAACTAATGAAAAACTGTTTTTT
>.|TRBD1|TRBV6-5|TRBJ2-2
CASRIDRGLGGELFF
TGTGCCAGCAGGATAGACAGGGGGCTCGGCGGGGAGCTGTTTTTT
>few|.|TRBV19|TRBJ1-5
CASSSYSYSNQPQHF
TGTGCCAGTAGTTCCTATAGTTATAGCAATCAGCCCCAGCATTTT
>.|TRBD1|TRBV25-1|TRBJ2-5
CASSEYRIGGEETQYF
TGTGCCAGCAGTGAATATCGCATAGGGGGCGAGGAGACCCAGTACTTC
>.|TRBD2|TRBV5-1|TRBJ2-6
CASSLNGGAPGANVLTF
TGCGCCAGCAGCTTGAACGGGGGGGCCCCTGGGGCCAACGTCCTGACTTTC
>.|.|TRBV6-2/TRBV6-3|TRBJ1-1
CASSRSTGKTEAFF
TGTGCCAGCAGTCGCTCGACAGGCAAAACTGAAGCTTTCTTT
>.|.|TRBV2|TRBJ1-4
CASKGRGWGSGEKLFF
TGTGCCAGCAAAGGAAGAGGATGGGGGAGCGGGGAAAAACTGTTTTTT
>once|TRBD1|TRBV7-9|TRBJ1-6
CASSKGTGSSPLHF
TGTGCCAGCAGCAAGGGGACAGGGTCTTCACCCCTCCACTTT
>.|.|TRBV6-5|TRBJ1-6
CATRTAGISPLHF
TGTGCCACTAGGACAGCAGGAATTTCACCCCTCCACTTT
>.|.|TRBV30|TRBJ1-2
CAWTDTNYGYTF
TGTGCCTGGACAGACACTAACTATGGCTACACCTTC
>.|TRBD2|TRBV3-1/TRBV3-2|TRBJ2-1
CASSQPSGGRYNEQFF
TGTGCCAGCAGCCAACCTAGCGGGGGGCGCTACAATGAGCAGTTCTTC
>once|.|TRBV28|TRBJ2-7
CASSLIYGRVAQQYF
TGTGCCAGCAGTTTAATTTACGGCAGGGTAGCTCAGCAGTACTTC
>.|TRBD1|TRBV11-3|TRBJ2-3
CASSLGQGLTDTQYF
TGTGCCAGCAGCTTGGGACAGGGACTCACAGATACGCAGTATTTT
>.|.|TRBV24-1|TRBJ1-4
CATRGATNEKLFF
TGTGCCACCAGGGGCGCAACTAATGAAAAACTGTTTTTT
>.|TRBD1|TRBV25-1|TRBJ1-1
CASSDRTGGSQRAEAFF
TGTGCCAGCAGTGACCGGACAGGGGGCTCCCAGAGGGCTGAAGCTTTCTTT
>once|TRBD2|TRBV5-1|TRBJ2-1
CASSPLAGGTNEQFF
TGCGCCAGCAGCCCACTAGCGGGGGGTACCAATGAGCAGTTCTTC
>.|.|TRBV19|TRBJ1-4
CASSINRDEKLFF
TGTGCCAGTAGTATTAACCGGGATGAAAAACTGTTTTTT
>once|TRBD1|TRBV6-5|TRBJ1-1
CASSSFDRGAEAFF
TGTGCCAGCAGTTCCTTTGACAGGGGGGCTGAAGCTTTCTTT
>.|.|TRBV20-1|TRBJ1-3
CSALGNTIYF
TGCAGTGCCCTGGGAAACACCATATATTTT
>.|TRBD2|TRBV11-2|TRBJ2-1
CASSFTSGAPEQFF
TGTGCCAGCAGCTTTACTAGCGGGGCCCCTGAGCAGTTCTTC
>.|TRBD1|TRBV5-1|TRBJ1-3
CASSEDRGDTIYF
TGCGCCAGCAGCGAGGACAGGGGGGACACCATATATTTT
>.|.|TRBV6-5|TRBJ1-1
CASKQGLNTEAFF
TGTGCCAGCAAACAGGGCCTGAACACTGAAGCTTTCTTT